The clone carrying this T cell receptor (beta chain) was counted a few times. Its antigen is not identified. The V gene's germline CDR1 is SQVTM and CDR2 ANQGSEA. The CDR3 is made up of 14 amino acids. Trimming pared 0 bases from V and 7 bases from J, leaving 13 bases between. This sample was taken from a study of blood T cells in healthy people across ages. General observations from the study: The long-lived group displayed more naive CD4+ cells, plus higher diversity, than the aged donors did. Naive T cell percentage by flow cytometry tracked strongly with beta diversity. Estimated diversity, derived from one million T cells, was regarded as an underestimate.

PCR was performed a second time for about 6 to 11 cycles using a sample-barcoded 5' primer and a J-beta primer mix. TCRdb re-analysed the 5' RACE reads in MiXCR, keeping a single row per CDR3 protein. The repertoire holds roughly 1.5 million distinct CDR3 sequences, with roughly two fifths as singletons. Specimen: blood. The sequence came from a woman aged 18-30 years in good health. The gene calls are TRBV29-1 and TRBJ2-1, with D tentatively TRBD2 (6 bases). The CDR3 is CSVEELAGWNEQFF. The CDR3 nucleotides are TGCAGCGTTGAAGAACTAGCTGGGTGGAATGAGCAGTTCTTC.